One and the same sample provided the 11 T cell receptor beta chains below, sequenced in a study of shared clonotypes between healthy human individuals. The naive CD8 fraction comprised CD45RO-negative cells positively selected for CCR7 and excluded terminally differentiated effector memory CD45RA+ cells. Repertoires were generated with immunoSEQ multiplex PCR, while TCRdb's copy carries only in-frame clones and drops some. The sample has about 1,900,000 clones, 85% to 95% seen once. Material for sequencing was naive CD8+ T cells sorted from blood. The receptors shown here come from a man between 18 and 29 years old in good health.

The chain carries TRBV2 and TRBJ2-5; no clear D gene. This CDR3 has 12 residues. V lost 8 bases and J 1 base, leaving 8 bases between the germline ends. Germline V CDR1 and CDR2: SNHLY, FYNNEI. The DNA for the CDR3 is TGTGCCAGCGTAACAGTCCAAGAGACCCAGTACTTC. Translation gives CASVTVQETQYF.

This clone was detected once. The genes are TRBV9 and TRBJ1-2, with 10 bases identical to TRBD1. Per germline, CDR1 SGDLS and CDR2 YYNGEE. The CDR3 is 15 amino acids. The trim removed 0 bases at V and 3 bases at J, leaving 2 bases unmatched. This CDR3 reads CASSVVGTGDYGYTF. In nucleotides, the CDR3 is TGTGCCAGCAGCGTAGTTGGGACAGGGGACTATGGCTACACCTTC.

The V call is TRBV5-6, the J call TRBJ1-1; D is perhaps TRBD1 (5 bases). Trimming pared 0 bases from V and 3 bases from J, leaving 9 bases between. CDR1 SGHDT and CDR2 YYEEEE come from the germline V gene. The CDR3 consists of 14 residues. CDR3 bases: TGTGCCAGCAGCTTGGTAGGGGCCGACACTGAAGCTTTCTTT. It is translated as CASSLVGADTEAFF.

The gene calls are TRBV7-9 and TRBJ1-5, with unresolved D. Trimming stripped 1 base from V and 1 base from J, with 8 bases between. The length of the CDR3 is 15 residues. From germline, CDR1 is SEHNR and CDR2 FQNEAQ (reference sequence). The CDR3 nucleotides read TGTGCCAGCAGCTTAGGCAGGAGAAGCAATCAGCCCCAGCATTTT. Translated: CASSLGRRSNQPQHF.

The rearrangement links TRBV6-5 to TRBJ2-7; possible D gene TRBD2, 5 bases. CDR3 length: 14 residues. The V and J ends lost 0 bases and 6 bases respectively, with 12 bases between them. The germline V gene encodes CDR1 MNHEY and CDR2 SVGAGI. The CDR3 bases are TGTGCCAGCAGTTACTCGTCCCAGGCGGGCGAGCAGTACTTC. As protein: CASSYSSQAGEQYF.

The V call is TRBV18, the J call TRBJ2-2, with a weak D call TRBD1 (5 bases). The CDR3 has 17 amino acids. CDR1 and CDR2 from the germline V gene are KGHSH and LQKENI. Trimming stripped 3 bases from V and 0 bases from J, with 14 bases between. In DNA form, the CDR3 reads TGTGCCAGCTCACCCCGCAAGGGGTACGCGAACACCGGGGAGCTGTTTTTT. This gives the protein CASSPRKGYANTGELFF.

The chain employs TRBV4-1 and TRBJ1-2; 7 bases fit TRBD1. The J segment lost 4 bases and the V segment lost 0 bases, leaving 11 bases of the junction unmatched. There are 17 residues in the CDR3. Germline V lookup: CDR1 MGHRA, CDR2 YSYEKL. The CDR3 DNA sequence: TGCGCCAGCAGCCAAGATCAGCAGACAGGGATTTCCTATGGCTACACCTTC. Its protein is CASSQDQQTGISYGYTF.

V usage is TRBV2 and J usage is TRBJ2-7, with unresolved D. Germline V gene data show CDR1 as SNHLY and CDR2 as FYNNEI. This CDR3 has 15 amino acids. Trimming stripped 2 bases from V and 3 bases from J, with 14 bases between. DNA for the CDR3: TGTGCCAGCAGTGAATTGCGGAGCCCCAACTACGAGCAGTACTTC. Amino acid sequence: CASSELRSPNYEQYF.

The DNA for the CDR3 is TGCAGCGTCCACAGCGGGATCTACAATGAGCAGTTCTTC. This encodes CSVHSGIYNEQFF. The chain combines TRBV29-1 with TRBJ2-1, with 7 positions matching TRBD2. CDR3 size: 13 residues. After removal of 6 bases from V and 3 bases from J, the junction contained 5 bases not matched to a gene. The germline gives CDR1 SQVTM, CDR2 ANQGSEA.

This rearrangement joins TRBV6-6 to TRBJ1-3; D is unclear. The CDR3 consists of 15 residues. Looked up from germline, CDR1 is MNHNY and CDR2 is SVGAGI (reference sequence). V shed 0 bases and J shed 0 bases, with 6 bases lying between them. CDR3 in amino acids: CASSYSGDSGNTIYF. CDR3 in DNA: TGTGCCAGCAGTTACTCGGGAGACTCTGGAAACACCATATATTTT.

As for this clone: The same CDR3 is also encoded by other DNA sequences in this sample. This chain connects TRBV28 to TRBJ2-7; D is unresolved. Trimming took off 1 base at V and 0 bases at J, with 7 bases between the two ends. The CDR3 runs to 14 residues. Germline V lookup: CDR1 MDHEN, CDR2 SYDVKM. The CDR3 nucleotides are TGTGCCAGCAGTTTATCGGGCAGCTCCTACGAGCAGTACTTC. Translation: CASSLSGSSYEQYF.